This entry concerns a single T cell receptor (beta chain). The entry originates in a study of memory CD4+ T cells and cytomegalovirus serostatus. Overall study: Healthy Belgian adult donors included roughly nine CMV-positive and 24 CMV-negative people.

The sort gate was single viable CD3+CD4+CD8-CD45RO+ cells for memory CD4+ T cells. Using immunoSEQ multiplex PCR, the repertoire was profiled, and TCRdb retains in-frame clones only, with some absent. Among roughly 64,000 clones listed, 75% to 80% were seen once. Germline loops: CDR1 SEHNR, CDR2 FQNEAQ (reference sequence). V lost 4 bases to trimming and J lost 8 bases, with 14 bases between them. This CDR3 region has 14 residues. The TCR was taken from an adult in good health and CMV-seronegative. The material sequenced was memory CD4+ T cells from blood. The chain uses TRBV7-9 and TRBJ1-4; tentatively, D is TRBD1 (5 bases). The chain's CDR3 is CASSWGRGIEKLFF. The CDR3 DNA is TGTGCCAGCAGCTGGGGAAGGGGAATCGAAAAACTGTTTTTT. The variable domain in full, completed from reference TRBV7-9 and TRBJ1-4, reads DTGVSQNPRHKITKRGQNVTFRCDPISEHNRLYWYRQTLGQGPEFLTYFQNEAQLEKSRLLSDRFSAERPKGSFSTLEIQRTEQGDSAMYLCASSWGRGIEKLFFGSGTQLSVL.